The 16 T cell receptor beta chains listed next were all sequenced from one sample in a study of T cells in Graves' hyperthyroidism and ophthalmopathy. Amplification of TCR beta CDR3 regions was performed using RNA transcripts as template. A first-round RT-PCR of the TCR CDR3 used the HTBI primer set. MiXCR, run by TCRdb on the multiplex PCR reads, gives a single entry per CDR3 protein. The sample lists under 650,000 distinct CDR3 sequences; about 16% were seen once. Sequenced sample: blood. The receptors stem from a woman in her 30s with Graves' hyperthyroidism.

V and J are TRBV6-1 and TRBJ2-7, with no clear D. Per germline, CDR1 MNHNS and CDR2 SASEGT. The CDR3 is made up of 12 amino acids. Trimming removed 6 bases at V and 7 bases at J, with 13 bases between. This CDR3 is CASSLGTEEQYF. Here the CDR3 DNA reads TGTGCCAGCAGCCTTGGAACGGAGGAGCAGTACTTC.

This clonotype showed up many times. This rearrangement joins TRBV7-2 to TRBJ2-2; TRBD2 matches at 8 bases. Losses at the gene ends were 1 base for V and 4 bases for J; bases not matched to a gene: 2. There are 15 residues in the CDR3. Germline CDR1 is SGHTA and CDR2 is FQGNSA. The DNA of the CDR3 is TGTGCCAGCAGCTTAGATGCGGGAGGCACCGGGGAGCTGTTTTTT. Translated, it gives CASSLDAGGTGELFF. Based on the CDR3 plus reference TRBV7-2 and TRBJ2-2, the full variable domain is GAGVSQSPSNKVTEKGKDVELRCDPISGHTALYWYRQSLGQGLEFLIYFQGNSAPDKSGLPSDRFSAERTGGSVSTLTIQRTQQEDSAVYLCASSLDAGGTGELFFGEGSRLTVL.

This clonotype showed up just a few times. For the CDR3, the DNA is TGTGCCAGCAGCCAAAGGGACAAAGGAAACACCATATATTTT. Protein sequence: CASSQRDKGNTIYF. The V call is TRBV3-1, the J call TRBJ1-3, with a tentative D call TRBD1 (6 bases). Trimming stripped 2 bases from V and 4 bases from J, with 9 bases between. The CDR3 has 14 amino acids. In germline, CDR1 is LGHDT, CDR2 YNNKEL (reference sequence).

This clonotype was detected only a few times. The rearrangement joins TRBV28 to TRBJ2-7; D remains unclear. CDR1 is MDHEN, CDR2 SYDVKM, per germline. This CDR3 contains 16 residues. Trimming cost V 2 bases and J 2 bases, with 16 bases left between them. CDR3 in DNA: TGTGCCAGCAGTTTACCCCTGGGAAGAAATACCTACGAGCAGTACTTC. Protein sequence: CASSLPLGRNTYEQYF.

This sequence joins TRBV11-2 and TRBJ2-3; D gene ambiguous. The CDR3 covers 15 residues. Germline V lookup: CDR1 SGHAT, CDR2 FQNNGV. Trimming pared 5 bases from V and 2 bases from J, leaving 14 bases between. CDR3 sequence (DNA): TGTGCCAGCAGCCAAGAAGGGCAGAACACAGATACGCAGTATTTT. It encodes CASSQEGQNTDTQYF.

This clonotype turned up a few times. The chain is built from TRBV27 and TRBJ2-1; D unclear. Looked up from germline, CDR1 is MNHEY and CDR2 is SMNVEV (reference sequence). Trimming removed 5 bases from V and 5 bases from J, with 16 bases in between. CDR3 size: 15 residues. The CDR3 region is CASSPLGSLDNEQFF. The CDR3, as DNA: TGTGCCAGCAGTCCCCTGGGTTCCCTTGACAATGAGCAGTTCTTC.

At least ten counts were recorded for this clonotype. This chain links TRBV11-3 with TRBJ1-1; tentatively, D is TRBD1 (6 bases). Trimming took off 3 bases at V and 3 bases at J, with 14 bases between the two ends. The length of the CDR3 is 15 residues. The germline gives CDR1 SGHNT, CDR2 YENEEA. The CDR3 DNA reads as TGTGCCAGCAGCTTTACTGCAGGGGCGTACACTGAAGCTTTCTTT. The encoded protein is CASSFTAGAYTEAFF.

This clonotype has ten or more counts. The chain is built from TRBV28 and TRBJ2-3; D possibly corresponds to TRBD1 (5 bases). This CDR3 has 15 residues. Trimming shortened V by 6 bases and J by 2 bases, and 15 bases separated the two germline ends. Germline values: CDR1 MDHEN, CDR2 SYDVKM. The CDR3 region is CASSPKTDTTDTQYF. The CDR3 region has the DNA TGTGCCAGCAGCCCCAAGACAGATACCACAGATACGCAGTATTTT.

In this sample, this clonotype turned up many times. This chain connects TRBV15 to TRBJ2-1; TRBD2 matches 7 bases. Looked up from germline, CDR1 is LNHNV and CDR2 is YYDKDF (reference sequence). V trimming: 0 bases; J trimming: 8 bases; junction bases outside the gene matches: 13. The CDR3 totals 17 residues. CDR3 sequence: CATSRDPAGRPFDEQFF. The CDR3 bases are TGTGCCACCAGCAGAGATCCAGCGGGAAGGCCCTTCGATGAGCAGTTCTTC.

In regard to this clonotype: With a much larger clone just one base away, this may be a read error. This rearrangement joins TRBV11-3 to TRBJ1-1; 7 nucleotides align to TRBD1. Germline values: CDR1 SGHNT, CDR2 YENEEA. V was clipped by 5 bases and J by 0 bases; unmatched bases: 9. The length of the CDR3 is 16 residues. CDR3 nucleotides: TGTGCCAGCAGCCCTAGACAGGGAGTAATGAACACTGAAGCTTTCTTT. This translates into CASSPRQGVMNTEAFF. Based on the CDR3 plus reference TRBV11-3 and TRBJ1-1, the full variable domain is EAGVVQSPRYKIIEKKQPVAFWCNPISGHNTLYWYLQNLGQGPELLIRYENEEAVDDSQLPKDRFSAERLKGVDSTLKIQPAELGDSAVYLCASSPRQGVMNTEAFFGQGTRLTVV.

Regarding this clonotype: One end of the junction varies from germline; a read error may be responsible. This chain joins TRBV7-7 and TRBJ2-5, with D perhaps TRBD1 (7 bases). CDR1 is SSHAT and CDR2 is FNYEAQ in the germline V gene (reference sequence). CDR3 length equals 14 residues. CDR3 protein: CASSPQGPGEAQYF. The CDR3 DNA reads TGTGCTAGCAGCCCACAGGGGCCGGGAGAGGCCCAGTACTTC.

In its sample, this clonotype was seen many times. V is TRBV24-1 and J is TRBJ2-5, with 8 bases aligning to TRBD2. The ends lost 3 bases at V and 3 bases at J; junction bases unmatched: 5. This CDR3 is 15 amino acids long. Germline V gene data show CDR1 as KGHDR and CDR2 as SFDVKD. CDR3 sequence reads: CATSDAGLGEETQYF. Here the CDR3 DNA reads TGTGCCACCAGTGATGCGGGACTAGGAGAAGAGACCCAGTACTTC.

Worth noting for this clonotype: A much more abundant neighbour one base away suggests this may be a read error. The chain couples TRBV3-1 to TRBJ2-1; D might be TRBD2 (7 bases). The last part of the DNA fits TRBJ2-7 better; the J call may be wrong. Germline loops: CDR1 LGHDT, CDR2 YNNKEL (reference sequence). The length of the CDR3 is 16 residues. The CDR3 region has the DNA TGTGCCAGCAGCCCAGGGGAGGGGAGCTCCTACAATGAGCAGTACTTC. Residues: CASSPGEGSSYNEQYF.

This clonotype was found a few times. The chain joins TRBV5-8 to TRBJ1-5, with no clear D. The V end was cut by 4 bases, the J end by 0 bases, with 14 bases between. From germline, CDR1 is SGHTS and CDR2 YDEGEE. This CDR3 spans 16 amino acids. The chain's CDR3 is CASSPNRGYSNQPQHF. CDR3 sequence (DNA): TGTGCCAGCAGCCCTAACCGCGGTTATAGCAATCAGCCCCAGCATTTT.

In the case of this clonotype: A much larger clone differs by one base, so this may be a read error. In nucleotides, the CDR3 is TGTACCAGCAGTTCAGGTGGGGGCGATAACTATGGCTACACCTTC. This translates into CTSSSGGGDNYGYTF. The V call is TRBV28, the J call TRBJ1-2; tentatively, D is TRBD1 (6 bases). There are 15 residues in the CDR3. CDR1 and CDR2 (germline): MDHEN, SYDVKM.

This clonotype was picked up many times. The rearrangement uses TRBV12-3 or TRBV12-4 and TRBJ1-1; D is perhaps TRBD1 (6 bases). Trimming removed 1 base at V and 1 base at J, with 7 bases between. The CDR3 length is 14 residues. CDR3 bases: TGTGCCAGCAGTTTAGGGGGACAGAACACTGAAGCTTTCTTT. Its translation is CASSLGGQNTEAFF.